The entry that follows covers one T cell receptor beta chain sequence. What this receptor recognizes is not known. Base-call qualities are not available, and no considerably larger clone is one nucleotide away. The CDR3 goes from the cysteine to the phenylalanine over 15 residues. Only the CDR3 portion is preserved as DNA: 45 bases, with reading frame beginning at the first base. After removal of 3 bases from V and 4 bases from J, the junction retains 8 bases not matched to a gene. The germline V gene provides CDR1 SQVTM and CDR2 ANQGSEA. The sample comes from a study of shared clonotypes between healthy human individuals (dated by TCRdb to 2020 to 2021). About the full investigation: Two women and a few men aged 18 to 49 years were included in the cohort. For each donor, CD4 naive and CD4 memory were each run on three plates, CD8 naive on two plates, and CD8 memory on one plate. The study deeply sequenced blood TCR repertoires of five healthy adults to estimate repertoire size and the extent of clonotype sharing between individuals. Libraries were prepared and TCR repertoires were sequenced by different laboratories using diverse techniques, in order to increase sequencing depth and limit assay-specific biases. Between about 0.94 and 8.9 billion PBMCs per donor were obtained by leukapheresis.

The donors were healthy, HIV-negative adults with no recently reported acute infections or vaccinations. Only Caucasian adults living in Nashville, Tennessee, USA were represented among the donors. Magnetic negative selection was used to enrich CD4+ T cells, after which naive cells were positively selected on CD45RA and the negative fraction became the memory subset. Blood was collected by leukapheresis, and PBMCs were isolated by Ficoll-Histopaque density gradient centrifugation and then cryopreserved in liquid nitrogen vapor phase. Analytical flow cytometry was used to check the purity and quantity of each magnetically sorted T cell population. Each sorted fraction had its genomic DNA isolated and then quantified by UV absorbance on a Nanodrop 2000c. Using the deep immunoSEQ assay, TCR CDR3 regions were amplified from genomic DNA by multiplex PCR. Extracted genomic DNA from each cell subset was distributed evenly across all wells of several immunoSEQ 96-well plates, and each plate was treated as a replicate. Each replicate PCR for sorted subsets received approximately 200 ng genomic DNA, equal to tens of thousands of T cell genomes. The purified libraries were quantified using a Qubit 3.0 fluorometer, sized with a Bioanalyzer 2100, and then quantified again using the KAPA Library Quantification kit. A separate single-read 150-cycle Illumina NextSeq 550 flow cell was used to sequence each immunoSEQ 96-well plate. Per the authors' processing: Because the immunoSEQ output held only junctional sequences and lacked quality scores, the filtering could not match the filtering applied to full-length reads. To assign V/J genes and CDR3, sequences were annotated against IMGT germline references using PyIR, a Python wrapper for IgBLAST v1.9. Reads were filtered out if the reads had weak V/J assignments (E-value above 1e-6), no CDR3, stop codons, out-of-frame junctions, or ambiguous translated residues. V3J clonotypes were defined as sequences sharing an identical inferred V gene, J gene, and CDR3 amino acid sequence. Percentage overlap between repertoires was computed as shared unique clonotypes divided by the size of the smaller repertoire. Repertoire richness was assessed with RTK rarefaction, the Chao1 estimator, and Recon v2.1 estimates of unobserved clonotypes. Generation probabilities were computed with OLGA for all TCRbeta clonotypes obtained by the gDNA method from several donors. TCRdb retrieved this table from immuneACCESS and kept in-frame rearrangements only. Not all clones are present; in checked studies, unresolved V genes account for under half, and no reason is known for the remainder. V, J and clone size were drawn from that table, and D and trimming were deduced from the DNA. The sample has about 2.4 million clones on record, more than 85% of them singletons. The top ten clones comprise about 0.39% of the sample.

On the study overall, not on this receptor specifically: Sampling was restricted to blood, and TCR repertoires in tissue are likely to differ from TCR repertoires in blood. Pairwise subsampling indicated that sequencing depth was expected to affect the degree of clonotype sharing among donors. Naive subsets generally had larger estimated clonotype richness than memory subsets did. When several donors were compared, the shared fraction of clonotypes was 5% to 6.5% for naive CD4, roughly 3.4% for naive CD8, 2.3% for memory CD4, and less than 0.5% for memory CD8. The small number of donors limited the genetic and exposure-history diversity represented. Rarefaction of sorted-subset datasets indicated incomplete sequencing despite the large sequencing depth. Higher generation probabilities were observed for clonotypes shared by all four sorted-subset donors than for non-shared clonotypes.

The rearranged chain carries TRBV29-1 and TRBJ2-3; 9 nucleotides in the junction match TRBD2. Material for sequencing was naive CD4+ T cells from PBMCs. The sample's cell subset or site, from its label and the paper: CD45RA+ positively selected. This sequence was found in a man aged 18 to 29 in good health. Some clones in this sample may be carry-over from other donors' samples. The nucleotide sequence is TGCAGCGTTGAGATGTGGGGCGGGAGGGCAGATACGCAGTATTTT. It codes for CSVEMWGGRADTQYF.